The 5 T cell receptor beta chains below all came from one sample that was sequenced in a study of blood T cells in healthy people across ages. For the second PCR, which ran for 7 to 11 cycles, a sample-barcoded 5' primer and a J-beta primer mix were used. TCRdb processed the 5' RACE reads anew with MiXCR; each CDR3 protein has one entry. The table includes some 1.5 million distinct CDR3 sequences, 28% detected once. Material for sequencing was blood. Every receptor here comes from a woman in her thirties in good health.

This clonotype was found a few times. The CDR3 nucleotides are TGCGCCAGCAGCTTGGGGGACCCACCTATGGCTTTCTTT. Translation: CASSLGDPPMAFF. J is TRBJ1-1 and V is TRBV5-1; a possible D gene is TRBD1 (5 bases). This CDR3 contains 13 residues. The V gene's germline CDR1 is SGHRS and CDR2 YFSETQ. The V gene lost 0 bases and the J gene lost 11 bases, with 14 bases spanning the gap.

CDR3 sequence reads: CASSDRRTSANNEQFF. The CDR3 DNA sequence: TGTGCCAGCAGTGACCGGCGGACTAGCGCAAACAATGAGCAGTTCTTC. V is TRBV6-4 and J is TRBJ2-1; 9 positions agree with TRBD2. The germline CDR1 and CDR2 sequences are MRHNA and SNTAGT. The CDR3 sequence is 16 residues long. V was pared by 2 bases and J by 5 bases, with 7 bases of the junction left unmatched.

This rearrangement joins TRBV18 to TRBJ1-3; perhaps TRBD1 as D (6 bases). This CDR3 spans 16 amino acids. Germline V gives CDR1 KGHSH, CDR2 LQKENI. Trimming cost V 4 bases and J 0 bases, with 13 bases left between them. CDR3 amino acids: CASSRNPGASGNTIYF. In DNA, the CDR3 is TGTGCCAGCTCACGAAACCCGGGGGCCTCTGGAAACACCATATATTTT.

This clonotype came up many times. J is TRBJ2-1 and V is TRBV18, with D possibly matching TRBD1 (6 bases). Per germline, CDR1 KGHSH and CDR2 LQKENI. This CDR3 spans 12 amino acids. The V gene lost 5 bases and the J gene lost 6 bases, with 8 bases spanning the gap. The chain's CDR3 is CASSNRANEQFF. The CDR3 region has the DNA TGTGCCAGCTCAAACAGGGCCAATGAGCAGTTCTTC.

V usage is TRBV12-3 or TRBV12-4 and J usage is TRBJ2-2; D is perhaps TRBD2 (5 bases). Trimming took 6 bases from V and 6 from J, leaving 17 bases between them. The CDR3 extends over 15 amino acids. The CDR3, as DNA: TGTGCCAGCAGGGGAGACGGGTTAGCTTCCGGGGAGCTGTTTTTT. This codes for CASRGDGLASGELFF.